This T cell receptor beta chain was documented in a study of shared clonotypes between healthy human individuals. Study-level results: Clonotype sharing among donors was thought likely to change with sequencing depth. Large sequencing depth failed to make sorted-subset sequencing complete, rarefaction showed.

A note on this clone: The antigen is undetermined.

Libraries were prepared by immunoSEQ multiplex PCR; TCRdb keeps only in-frame clonotypes and omits some of them. The data hold about 2.4 million clones, with 90% to 95% observed a single time. Trimming pared 3 bases from V and 3 bases from J, leaving 15 bases between. Germline loops: CDR1 KGHSH, CDR2 LQKENI. CDR3 length equals 15 residues. This TCR was recovered from a man between 18 and 35 years old in good health. Sample: naive CD4+ T cells sorted from blood. Subset described: CD45RA+ positively selected. This sequence joins TRBV18 and TRBJ2-7; tentative D call: TRBD2 (6 bases). CDR3 in DNA: TGTGCCAGCTCACCTGGTACTAGCAGGCTCTACGAGCAGTACTTC. This translates into CASSPGTSRLYEQYF. Combining the CDR3 with reference TRBV18 and TRBJ2-7 gives the whole variable domain NAGVMQNPRHLVRRRGQEARLRCSPMKGHSHVYWYRQLPEEGLKFMVYLQKENIIDESGMPKERFSAEFPKEGPSILRIQQVVRGDSAAYFCASSPGTSRLYEQYFGPGTRLTVT.